One T cell receptor (beta chain) is described in this entry. This entry comes from a study of naive and memory T cell subsets. The beta constant-region primer was an equimolar mix of two oligonucleotides covering TRBC1 and TRBC2. Ligated cDNA was amplified by four rounds of PCR with nested alpha and beta constant-region primers and SP2. The cDNA 3' end received a ligated single-stranded oligonucleotide carrying the SP2 primer and a 12-nucleotide UMI. MiXCR, applied by TCRdb to the UMI-ligation and nested PCR reads, yields one record per CDR3 protein. The table lists approximately 31,000 distinct CDR3 sequences, approximately 17% of them singletons. Germline-derived CDR1 and CDR2 are SGHTA and FQGNSA. The CDR3 totals 12 residues. Trimming took 5 bases from V and 6 from J, leaving 11 bases between them.

Sequencing was performed on effector memory CD4+ T cells from blood. Subset given: effector memory, CD45RA- CD27-. The chain uses TRBV7-2 and TRBJ2-7; no clear D gene. This receptor was taken from a human donor in good health. Written as DNA, the CDR3 is TGTGCCAGCAGCCCGTACCTGGGCGAGCAGTACTTC. Its protein is CASSPYLGEQYF.